This passage covers 25 T cell receptor beta chains from one sample sequenced in a study of T cells in tuberculosis. Cells were sorted from thawed PBMC rested overnight and stained with GMM-loaded CD1B tetramer, viability dye and anti-CD3. The CD1B tetramers carried C32 glucose monomycolate purified from Rhodococcus equi. Sequencing was performed with immunoSEQ multiplex PCR; in TCRdb, only in-frame clones are kept and a portion is missing. The sample gives about 59,000 clones, under 90% of which show up once; roughly 12% is in the top ten. Sequenced: CD1b-GMM tetramer-negative cells sorted from PBMCs. These receptors were obtained from an adult woman with latent tuberculosis.

The chain links TRBV27 to TRBJ2-1, with D possibly being TRBD2 (6 bases). V was cut by 3 bases and J by 7 bases, with 16 bases left in between. CDR1 and CDR2 (germline): MNHEY, SMNVEV (reference sequence). CDR3 length equals 15 residues. The CDR3 spells CASSFFGGPVNEQFF. CDR3 bases: TGTGCCAGCAGTTTTTTCGGAGGGCCAGTGAATGAGCAGTTCTTC.

V usage is TRBV25-1 and J usage is TRBJ1-2; 8 bases are a match to TRBD1. This CDR3 contains 13 residues. The trim removed 3 bases at V and 8 bases at J, leaving 5 bases unmatched. The germline CDR1 and CDR2 sequences are MGHDK and SYGVNS. The CDR3 coding sequence is TGTGCCAGCAGTGAGGGCAGGGGGCGCGGCTACACCTTC. Translation: CASSEGRGRGYTF.

CDR3: CASRLTGGASSAFF. DNA of the CDR3: TGTGCCAGCAGATTGACAGGGGGTGCGAGTAGTGCTTTCTTT. The chain employs TRBV6-1 and TRBJ1-1, with 9 bases matching TRBD1. With 6 bases clipped from V and 11 bases from J, the junction kept 13 bases outside the gene matches. There are 14 residues in the CDR3. Germline loops: CDR1 MNHNS, CDR2 SASEGT.

The chain has TRBV9 and TRBJ1-1; TRBD1 might be the D (6 bases). This CDR3 is 14 amino acids long. Per the germline V gene, CDR1 is SGDLS and CDR2 is YYNGEE. V shed 4 bases and J shed 5 bases, with 15 bases lying between them. CDR3 residues: CASSPRTVWTEAFF. The CDR3 DNA follows: TGTGCCAGCAGCCCCCGGACAGTTTGGACTGAAGCTTTCTTT. The entire variable domain, with the rest obtained from reference TRBV9 and TRBJ1-1, is as follows: DSGVTQTPKHLITATGQRVTLRCSPRSGDLSVYWYQQSLDQGLQFLIQYYNGEERAKGNILERFSAQQFPDLHSELNLSSLELGDSALYFCASSPRTVWTEAFFGQGTRLTVV.

This clone was seen once. V and J are TRBV19 and TRBJ2-5; a weak D match, TRBD2 (6 bases). The V gene's germline CDR1 is LNHDA and CDR2 SQIVND (reference sequence). V was trimmed by 3 bases and J by 5 bases, leaving 7 bases between them. The CDR3 extends over 12 amino acids. The CDR3 region has the DNA TGTGCCAGTAGTATCGGAGGGGAGACCCAGTACTTC. Translated: CASSIGGETQYF.

This sequence joins TRBV2 and TRBJ2-1; 8 bases fit TRBD1. Looked up from germline, CDR1 is SNHLY and CDR2 is FYNNEI. The CDR3 is 15 amino acids. V lost 6 bases and J lost 5; bases outside the gene matches: 9. CDR3 in DNA: TGTGCCAGCAGGCCTCGGCAGGGGGCGGACAATGAGCAGTTCTTC. It translates to CASRPRQGADNEQFF.

CDR3 protein: CASSPVLPGYEQYF. Written as DNA, the CDR3 is TGTGCCAGCAGCCCGGTCCTCCCGGGGTACGAGCAGTACTTC. The chain is built from TRBV7-9 and TRBJ2-7; D possibly corresponds to TRBD2 (5 bases). V dropped 5 bases and J dropped 4 bases, with 15 bases sitting between them. The CDR3 sequence is 14 residues long. CDR1 is SEHNR, CDR2 FQNEAQ, per germline (reference sequence).

The genes are TRBV4-1 and TRBJ1-5, with 7 bases that match TRBD1. The CDR3 totals 15 residues. V shed 3 bases and J 6 bases; nucleotides not matched to a gene: 8. Germline lookup yields CDR1 MGHRA and CDR2 YSYEKL. CDR3 loop: CASSQTGISSQPQHF. In DNA, the CDR3 is TGCGCCAGCAGCCAGACAGGGATAAGTAGTCAGCCCCAGCATTTT.

The chain couples TRBV6-1 to TRBJ1-2, with 10 bases that match TRBD1. The CDR3 runs to 15 residues. Germline V CDR1 and CDR2: MNHNS, SASEGT. V shed 6 bases, J shed 3 bases, and the junction held 7 bases outside the gene matches. DNA of the CDR3: TGTGCCAGCAGACGACGACAGGGGGCCGACTATGGCTACACCTTC. Protein: CASRRRQGADYGYTF.

The CDR3 spells CASSLVSIRGNSPLHF. CDR3 coding DNA: TGCGCCAGCAGCTTGGTCTCCATTCGGGGTAATTCACCCCTCCACTTT. The V and J genes are TRBV5-1 and TRBJ1-6; no firm D call. The CDR3 extends over 16 amino acids. V lost 0 bases to trimming and J lost 6 bases, with 13 bases between them. From germline, CDR1 is SGHRS and CDR2 YFSETQ.

This chain links TRBV2 with TRBJ2-3; 15 bases map to TRBD2. The CDR3 is 18 amino acids. Germline V lookup: CDR1 SNHLY, CDR2 FYNNEI. Trimming took 6 bases from V and 0 from J; bases not matched to a gene: 7. The CDR3 DNA follows: TGTGCCAGCAGCGCCGGGACTAGCGGGAGGTCTAGCACAGATACGCAGTATTTT. Its protein product is CASSAGTSGRSSTDTQYF.

The rearrangement links TRBV29-1 to TRBJ2-3, with 11 bases that match TRBD2. The trim removed 5 bases at V and 1 base at J, leaving 2 bases unmatched. The CDR3 has 14 residues. CDR1 and CDR2 from the germline V gene are SQVTM and ANQGSEA. The CDR3 DNA sequence: TGCAGCGTTTCGACTAGCGGGGGCACAGATACGCAGTATTTT. Amino acids: CSVSTSGGTDTQYF.

The rearrangement joins TRBV19 to TRBJ2-2, with D possibly being TRBD2 (6 bases). Germline V lookup: CDR1 LNHDA, CDR2 SQIVND (reference sequence). The CDR3 has 12 residues. V shed 11 bases and J shed 6 bases, with 13 bases lying between them. The CDR3 coding sequence is TGTGCCTCCCCGGGGGTGGCCGGGGAGCTGTTTTTT. Protein sequence: CASPGVAGELFF.

The chain couples TRBV19 to TRBJ2-3; no clear D. Germline values: CDR1 LNHDA, CDR2 SQIVND (reference sequence). V lost 4 bases and J lost 1, with 9 bases in between. The CDR3 runs to 14 residues. CDR3 sequence (DNA): TGTGCCAGTAGTACCCCCCCTGGCACAGATACGCAGTATTTT. It encodes CASSTPPGTDTQYF. Drawing the rest from reference TRBV19 and TRBJ2-3, the complete variable domain is DGGITQSPKYLFRKEGQNVTLSCEQNLNHDAMYWYRQDPGQGLRLIYYSQIVNDFQKGDIAEGYSVSREKKESFPLTVTSAQKNPTAFYLCASSTPPGTDTQYFGPGTRLTVL.

The CDR3 coding sequence is TGTGCCAGCAGCGTAGAGGGGGATACGCAGTATTTT. It is translated as CASSVEGDTQYF. The chain links TRBV9 to TRBJ2-3, with a possible D match to TRBD1 (5 bases). Germline CDR1 is SGDLS and CDR2 is YYNGEE. This CDR3 region has 12 residues. V was trimmed by 0 bases and J by 6 bases, leaving 5 bases between them.

V and J are TRBV27 and TRBJ2-7; TRBD1 matches at 7 bases. CDR1 and CDR2 from the germline V gene are MNHEY and SMNVEV (reference sequence). The length of the CDR3 is 15 residues. Germline trimming cut 5 bases from V and 3 bases from J; bases unmatched to any gene: 10. The CDR3 DNA sequence: TGTGCCAGCAGTCCCCGGGGACAGATCCTCTACGAGCAGTACTTC. This codes for CASSPRGQILYEQYF.

This chain connects TRBV2 to TRBJ2-7; TRBD2 matches at 8 bases. CDR3 length equals 13 residues. Trimming took 7 bases from V and 4 from J; bases not matched to a gene: 6. The V gene's germline CDR1 is SNHLY and CDR2 FYNNEI. CDR3 protein: CASNTGGPYEQYF. The CDR3 DNA reads TGTGCCAGCAATACGGGAGGGCCGTACGAGCAGTACTTC.

This chain connects TRBV7-7 to TRBJ2-1; TRBD2 matches at 11 bases. The CDR3 consists of 15 residues. Germline V gene sequence: CDR1 SSHAT, CDR2 FNYEAQ (reference sequence). V was clipped by 6 bases and J by 0 bases; unmatched bases: 1. The CDR3 DNA reads as TGTGCCAGCAGTACTAGCGGGAGCTCCTACAATGAGCAGTTCTTC. Amino acid sequence: CASSTSGSSYNEQFF.

The chain combines TRBV11-3 with TRBJ1-1, with no clear D. Per the germline V gene, CDR1 is SGHNT and CDR2 is YENEEA. The CDR3 extends over 14 amino acids. V gave up 1 base and J gave up 1 base, with 7 bases separating them. Written as DNA, the CDR3 is TGTGCCAGCAGCTTAGGTCCGGGGAACACTGAAGCTTTCTTT. It translates to CASSLGPGNTEAFF.

The V call is TRBV10-3, the J call TRBJ2-5, with 9 bases lining up with TRBD1. Trimming removed 0 bases from V and 5 bases from J; junction bases left unmatched: 4. From germline, CDR1 is ENHRY and CDR2 SYGVKD. This CDR3 comprises 15 residues. The CDR3 sequence is CAISESDRGGETQYF. The CDR3 DNA reads TGTGCCATCAGTGAGTCGGACAGGGGAGGGGAGACCCAGTACTTC.

The chain employs TRBV7-2 and TRBJ2-1; the match to TRBD1 covers 8 bases. With 5 bases clipped from V and 5 bases from J, the junction kept 8 bases outside the gene matches. Per germline, CDR1 SGHTA and CDR2 FQGNSA. This CDR3 has 15 amino acids. The CDR3: CASSIDRGVDNEQFF. The CDR3 DNA follows: TGTGCCAGCAGCATAGACAGGGGTGTAGACAATGAGCAGTTCTTC.

The chain joins TRBV18 to TRBJ1-2; 7 nucleotides agree with TRBD1. The length of the CDR3 is 15 residues. Germline CDR1 reads KGHSH; CDR2 reads LQKENI. Unmatched junction bases numbered 6, after V lost 3 bases and J lost 2 bases. The chain's CDR3 is CASSPAGGRNYGYTF. For the CDR3, the DNA is TGTGCCAGCTCACCGGCAGGGGGTAGGAACTATGGCTACACCTTC.

This clone was seen a single time. The V and J genes are TRBV28 and TRBJ1-3; D may be TRBD1 (5 bases). The CDR3 covers 18 residues. Germline CDR1 MDHEN, CDR2 SYDVKM. V was shortened by 5 bases and J by 0 bases, with 20 bases between the two germline ends. The CDR3 loop reads CASSPPRGVRISGNTIYF. For the CDR3, the DNA is TGTGCCAGCAGTCCACCTCGGGGGGTTAGAATCTCTGGAAACACCATATATTTT.

The CDR3 nucleotides read TGTGCCAGCAGCCAAGGGACTAGCGTAGGGGATACGCAGTATTTT. Its protein product is CASSQGTSVGDTQYF. The rearrangement uses TRBV4-2 and TRBJ2-3; TRBD2 aligns across 9 bases. CDR3 length: 15 residues. V lost 1 base and J lost 6; bases outside the gene matches: 5. CDR1 and CDR2 from the germline V gene are LGHNA and YNFKEQ.

This clone occurred once. The chain is built from TRBV30 and TRBJ1-1; a possible D gene is TRBD1 (5 bases). The CDR3 sequence is 13 residues long. CDR1 is GTSNPN, CDR2 SVGIG, per germline (reference sequence). The germline V and J ends were trimmed by 1 base and 1 base, with 7 bases remaining between them. The CDR3 DNA reads TGTGCCTGGAGTGGACAGCCGAACACTGAAGCTTTCTTT. Translated, it gives CAWSGQPNTEAFF.